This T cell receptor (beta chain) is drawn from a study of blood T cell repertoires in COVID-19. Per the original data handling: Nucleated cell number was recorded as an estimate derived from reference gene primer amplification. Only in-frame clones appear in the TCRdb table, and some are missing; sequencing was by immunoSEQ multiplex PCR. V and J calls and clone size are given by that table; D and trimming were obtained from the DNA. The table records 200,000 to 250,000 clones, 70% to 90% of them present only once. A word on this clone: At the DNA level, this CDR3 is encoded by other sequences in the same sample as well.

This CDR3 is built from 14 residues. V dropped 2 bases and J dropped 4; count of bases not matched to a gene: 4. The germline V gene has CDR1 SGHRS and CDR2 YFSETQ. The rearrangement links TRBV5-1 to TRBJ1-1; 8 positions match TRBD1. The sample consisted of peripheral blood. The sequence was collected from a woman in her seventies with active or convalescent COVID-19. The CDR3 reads CASSLRTGGTEAFF. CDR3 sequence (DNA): TGCGCCAGCAGCTTAAGAACAGGGGGCACTGAAGCTTTCTTT.